Presented here are 9 T cell receptor beta chains from one specimen sequenced in a study of T cell responses to AZD1222 COVID-19 vaccine. Sequencing was performed with immunoSEQ multiplex PCR; in TCRdb, only in-frame clones are kept and a portion is missing. The sample shows about 83,000 clones, approximately 83% of them seen only once. Material: peripheral blood, obtained 28 days after the second AZD1222 dose. The receptor source for this set is an adult who received the AZD1222 COVID-19 vaccine.

For the CDR3, the DNA is TGTGCCTGGAGTCGGACAGCGAGAAGCTCCTATAATTCACCCCTCCACTTT. Translated: CAWSRTARSSYNSPLHF. This chain links TRBV30 with TRBJ1-6; possible D gene TRBD1, 6 bases. CDR1 is GTSNPN, CDR2 SVGIG, per germline (reference sequence). CDR3 length: 17 residues. The ends were cut back, 2 bases at V and 0 bases at J, with 14 bases in the middle.

Only one count was recorded for this clone. J is TRBJ1-4 and V is TRBV11-2, with D perhaps TRBD1 (5 bases). In germline, CDR1 is SGHAT, CDR2 FQNNGV. The CDR3 length is 17 residues. V was clipped by 4 bases and J by 8 bases, with 23 bases between them. CDR3 residues: CASSSAGWYSQEEKLFF. For the CDR3, the DNA is TGTGCCAGCAGCTCAGCAGGGTGGTACAGCCAAGAGGAAAAACTGTTTTTT.

The V gene is TRBV2, the J gene TRBJ1-2; 7 nucleotides line up with TRBD1. This CDR3 is built from 15 residues. Germline V gene lookup returns CDR1 SNHLY and CDR2 FYNNEI. J lost 5 bases, V lost 6 bases, and 12 bases had no gene match. CDR3 in amino acids: CASRVTGTAAYGYTF. The CDR3 DNA is TGTGCCAGCAGGGTGACCGGGACAGCGGCATATGGCTACACCTTC.

The chain joins TRBV28 to TRBJ1-1, with a weak D call TRBD1 (6 bases). CDR3 size: 14 residues. The germline V gene encodes CDR1 MDHEN and CDR2 SYDVKM. The V end lost 5 bases, the J end lost 4 bases, and 14 bases lay between the germline ends. CDR3 nucleotides: TGTGCCAGCAGTCCTCCGGGGGGCGGCACTGAAGCTTTCTTT. Translated: CASSPPGGGTEAFF.

This clone was seen a few times. The V gene is TRBV4-3, the J gene TRBJ1-2; D call uncertain. The CDR3 extends over 14 amino acids. Germline V gene data show CDR1 as LGHNA and CDR2 as YSLEER. Trimming pared 0 bases from V and 1 base from J, leaving 6 bases between. The CDR3 here is CASSQDMNNYGYTF. The CDR3 DNA sequence: TGCGCCAGCAGCCAAGATATGAATAACTATGGCTACACCTTC.

The chain joins TRBV5-1 to TRBJ1-4; the D is unclear. Germline CDR1 SGHRS, CDR2 YFSETQ. V dropped 0 bases and J dropped 8 bases, with 11 bases sitting between them. This CDR3 comprises 14 residues. CDR3 in amino acids: CASSLAGLEEKLFF. Written as DNA, the CDR3 is TGCGCCAGCAGCTTGGCGGGGTTGGAGGAAAAACTGTTTTTT.

CDR3 nucleotide sequence: TGTGCCAGCAGTAGACAGGGGGCGCGGACTGAAGCTTTCTTT. It specifies CASSRQGARTEAFF. This rearrangement joins TRBV6-2 or TRBV6-3 to TRBJ1-1; 10 positions agree with TRBD1. Germline-derived CDR1 and CDR2 are MNHEY and SVGEGT. The CDR3 extends over 14 amino acids. J was trimmed by 5 bases and V by 5 bases; bases with no gene match: 5.

The gene calls are TRBV7-3 and TRBJ2-3; D possibly uses TRBD1 or TRBD2 (6 bases each). Trimming took 4 bases from V and 3 from J, leaving 17 bases between them. The germline V gene has CDR1 SGHTA and CDR2 FQGTGA. The CDR3 consists of 16 residues. The CDR3 DNA follows: TGTGCCAGCAGCTCGGGGGCGACTAAGCGGACAGATACGCAGTATTTT. Protein sequence: CASSSGATKRTDTQYF.

This chain joins TRBV7-3 and TRBJ1-1, with TRBD1 matching 9 bases. Germline V gene sequence: CDR1 SGHTA, CDR2 FQGTGA. V lost 5 bases and J lost 1; bases outside the gene matches: 2. This CDR3 has 14 residues. The CDR3 reads CASSPGQGNTEAFF. In DNA form, the CDR3 reads TGTGCCAGCAGCCCGGGACAGGGGAACACTGAAGCTTTCTTT.